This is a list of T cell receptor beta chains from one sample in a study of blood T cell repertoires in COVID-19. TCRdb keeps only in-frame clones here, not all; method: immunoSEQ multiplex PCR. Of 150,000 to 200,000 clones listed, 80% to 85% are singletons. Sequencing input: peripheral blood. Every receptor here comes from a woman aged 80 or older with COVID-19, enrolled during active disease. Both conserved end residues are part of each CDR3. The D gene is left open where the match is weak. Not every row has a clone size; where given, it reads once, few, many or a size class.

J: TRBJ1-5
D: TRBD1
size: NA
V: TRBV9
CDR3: CASSVAPGQIQDGNQPQHF
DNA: TGTGCCAGCAGCGTAGCCCCGGGACAGATTCAGGATGGCAATCAGCCCCAGCATTTT

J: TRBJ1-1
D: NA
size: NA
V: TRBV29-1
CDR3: CSVNRGSTEAFF
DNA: TGCAGCGTTAACCGGGGGAGCACTGAAGCTTTCTTT

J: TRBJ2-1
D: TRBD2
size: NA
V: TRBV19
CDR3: CASSTLSGGPSYNEQFF
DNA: TGTGCCAGTAGTACACTTAGCGGGGGGCCCTCCTACAATGAGCAGTTCTTC

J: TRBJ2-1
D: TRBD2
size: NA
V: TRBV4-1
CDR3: CASSQVAGGLYNEQFF
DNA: TGCGCCAGCAGCCAAGTAGCGGGGGGGCTCTACAATGAGCAGTTCTTC

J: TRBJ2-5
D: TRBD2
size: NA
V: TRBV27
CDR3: CASSPGEGTQYF
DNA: TGTGCCAGCAGCCCGGGGGAGGGGACCCAGTACTTC

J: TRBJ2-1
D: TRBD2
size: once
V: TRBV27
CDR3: CASSSGLAGGFYNEQFF
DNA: TGTGCCAGCAGTTCTGGACTAGCGGGAGGGTTCTACAATGAGCAGTTCTTC

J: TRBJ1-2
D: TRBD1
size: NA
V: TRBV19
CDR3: CASNDRGWDYGYTF
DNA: TGTGCCAGTAACGACAGGGGATGGGACTATGGCTACACCTTC

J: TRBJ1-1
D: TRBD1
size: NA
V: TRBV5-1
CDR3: CASSTGQSTEAFF
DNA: TGCGCCAGCAGCACGGGACAGTCCACTGAAGCTTTCTTT

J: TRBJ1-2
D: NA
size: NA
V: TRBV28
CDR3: CASSRPDIGYGYTF
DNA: TGTGCCAGCAGTCGGCCGGACATCGGATATGGCTACACCTTC

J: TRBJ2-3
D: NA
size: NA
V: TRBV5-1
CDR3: CASSLANSRSTDTQYF
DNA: TGCGCCAGCAGCTTGGCCAACAGCCGGAGCACAGATACGCAGTATTTT

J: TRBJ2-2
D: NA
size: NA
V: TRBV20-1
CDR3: CSASDWETGELFF
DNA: TGCAGTGCTAGTGATTGGGAGACCGGGGAGCTGTTTTTT

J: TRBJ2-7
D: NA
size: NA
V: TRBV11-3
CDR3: CASSLDLRGYEQYF
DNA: TGTGCCAGCAGCTTAGATCTCAGGGGCTACGAGCAGTACTTC

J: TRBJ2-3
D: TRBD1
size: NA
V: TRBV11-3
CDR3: CASTRTGGTDTQYF
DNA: TGTGCCAGCACCCGGACAGGGGGCACAGATACGCAGTATTTT

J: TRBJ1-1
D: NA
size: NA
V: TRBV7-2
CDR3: CASSLFTENTEAFF
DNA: TGTGCCAGCAGCTTGTTCACAGAGAACACTGAAGCTTTCTTT

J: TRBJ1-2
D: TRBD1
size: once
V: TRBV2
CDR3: CASREQGAHGYTF
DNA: TGTGCCAGCAGGGAACAGGGGGCGCATGGCTACACCTTC

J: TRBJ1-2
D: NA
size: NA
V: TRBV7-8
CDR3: CASSLARFSGYTF
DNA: TGTGCCAGCAGCTTAGCGCGGTTTAGCGGCTACACCTTC

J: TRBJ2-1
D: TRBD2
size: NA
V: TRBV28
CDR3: CASRASGTPVLNEQFF
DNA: TGTGCCAGCAGGGCTAGCGGAACCCCCGTTTTGAATGAGCAGTTCTTC

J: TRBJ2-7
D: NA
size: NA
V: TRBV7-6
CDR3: CASSLEALGRRGYEQYF
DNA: TGTGCCAGCAGCTTAGAGGCTCTTGGCAGGCGGGGCTACGAGCAGTACTTC

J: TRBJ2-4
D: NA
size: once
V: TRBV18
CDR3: CASSQITGSQNIQYF
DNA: TGTGCCAGCTCACAGATAACAGGGAGCCAAAACATTCAGTACTTC

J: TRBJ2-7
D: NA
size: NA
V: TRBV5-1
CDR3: CASSLGGEDQYF
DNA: TGCGCCAGCAGCTTGGGTGGGGAGGATCAGTACTTC

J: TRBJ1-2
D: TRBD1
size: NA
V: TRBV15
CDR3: CATSRGTGDYGYTF
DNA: TGTGCCACCAGCAGAGGGACAGGGGACTATGGCTACACCTTC

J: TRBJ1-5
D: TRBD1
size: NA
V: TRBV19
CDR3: CASSLDRDLYQPQHF
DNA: TGTGCCAGTAGTCTCGACAGGGACCTCTATCAGCCCCAGCATTTT

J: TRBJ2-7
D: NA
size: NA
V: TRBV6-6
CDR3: CASSYILDRSYEQYF
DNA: TGTGCCAGCAGTTACATTTTAGATCGGAGTTACGAGCAGTACTTC

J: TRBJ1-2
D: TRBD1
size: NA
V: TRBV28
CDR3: CASSLRGWQGASGYTF
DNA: TGTGCCAGCAGCTTGAGGGGGTGGCAGGGGGCGAGTGGCTACACCTTC

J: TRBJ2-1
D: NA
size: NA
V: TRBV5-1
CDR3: CASSLEWGDNEQFF
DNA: TGCGCCAGCAGCTTGGAGTGGGGGGACAATGAGCAGTTCTTC

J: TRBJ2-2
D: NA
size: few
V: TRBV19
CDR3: CASSIVGTGELFF
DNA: TGTGCCAGTAGTATAGTCGGCACCGGGGAGCTGTTTTTT

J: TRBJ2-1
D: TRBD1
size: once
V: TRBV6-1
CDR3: CASSGPHRGRTYNEQFF
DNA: TGTGCCAGCAGTGGGCCCCACAGGGGGCGGACCTACAATGAGCAGTTCTTC

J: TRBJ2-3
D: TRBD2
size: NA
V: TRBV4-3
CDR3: CASSQERTSGGYTQYF
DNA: TGCGCCAGCAGCCAAGAACGGACTAGCGGGGGTTATACGCAGTATTTT

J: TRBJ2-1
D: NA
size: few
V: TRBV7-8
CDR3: CASSFTRIPYNEQFF
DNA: TGTGCCAGCAGCTTTACTAGGATTCCCTACAATGAGCAGTTCTTC

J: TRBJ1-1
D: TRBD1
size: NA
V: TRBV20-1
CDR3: CSASTGAAAFF
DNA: TGCAGTGCTAGTACAGGGGCCGCAGCTTTCTTT

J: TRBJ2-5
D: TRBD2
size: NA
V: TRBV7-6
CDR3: CASSLMQRGGRGETQYF
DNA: TGTGCCAGCAGCTTAATGCAGCGGGGGGGCAGGGGTGAGACCCAGTACTTC

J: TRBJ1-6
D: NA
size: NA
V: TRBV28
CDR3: CASSLRISYNSPLHF
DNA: TGTGCCAGCAGTCTACGAATCTCCTATAATTCACCCCTCCACTTT

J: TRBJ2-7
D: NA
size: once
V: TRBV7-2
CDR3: CASSLAGGLLSYEQYF
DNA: TGTGCCAGCAGCTTAGCGGGGGGGCTTTTGTCCTACGAGCAGTACTTC

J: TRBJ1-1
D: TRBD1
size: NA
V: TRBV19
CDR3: CASSIGPQRQGARTEAFF
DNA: TGTGCCAGTAGTATAGGGCCCCAGAGACAGGGGGCGCGGACTGAAGCTTTCTTT

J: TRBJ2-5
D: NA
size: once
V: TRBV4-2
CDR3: CASSQGQGETQYF
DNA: TGTGCCAGCAGCCAAGGCCAGGGGGAGACCCAGTACTTC

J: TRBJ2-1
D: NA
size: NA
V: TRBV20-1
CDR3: CSASPKRTYNEQFF
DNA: TGCAGTGCTAGTCCCAAGAGGACCTACAATGAGCAGTTCTTC

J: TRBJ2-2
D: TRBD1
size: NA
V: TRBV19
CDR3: CASNLDRATGELFF
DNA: TGTGCCAGCAACCTAGACAGGGCTACCGGGGAGCTGTTTTTT

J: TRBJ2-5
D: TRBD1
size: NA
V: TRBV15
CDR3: CATSRDLSAGQGLQETQYF
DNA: TGTGCCACCAGCAGAGATCTAAGTGCGGGACAGGGGCTCCAAGAGACCCAGTACTTC

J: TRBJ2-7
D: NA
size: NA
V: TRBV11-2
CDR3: CASSLPVYEQYF
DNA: TGTGCCAGCAGCTTACCCGTCTACGAGCAGTACTTC

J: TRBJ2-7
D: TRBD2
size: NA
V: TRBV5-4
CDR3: CASSLDQRGSSYEQYF
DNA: TGTGCCAGCAGCTTGGACCAGCGGGGGAGCTCCTACGAGCAGTACTTC

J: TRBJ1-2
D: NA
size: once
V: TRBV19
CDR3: CASSPRGGANYGYTF
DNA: TGTGCCAGTAGTCCCCGGGGGGGGGCTAACTATGGCTACACCTTC

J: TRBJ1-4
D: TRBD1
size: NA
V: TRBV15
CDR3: CATTQTGTGGPRLFF
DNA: TGTGCCACCACACAAACCGGGACAGGGGGCCCACGGCTGTTTTTT

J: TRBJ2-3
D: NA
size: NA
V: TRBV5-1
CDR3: CASTRASGDTDTQYF
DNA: TGCGCCAGCACCCGGGCCTCCGGGGACACAGATACGCAGTATTTT

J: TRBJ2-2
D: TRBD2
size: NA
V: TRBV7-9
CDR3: CASSVGTSGRHSTGELFF
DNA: TGTGCCAGCAGCGTGGGGACTAGCGGGAGGCATAGCACCGGGGAGCTGTTTTTT

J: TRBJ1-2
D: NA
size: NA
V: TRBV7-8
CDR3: CASSLTGTKIMGYTF
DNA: TGTGCCAGCAGCCTGACCGGGACTAAGATAATGGGCTACACCTTC